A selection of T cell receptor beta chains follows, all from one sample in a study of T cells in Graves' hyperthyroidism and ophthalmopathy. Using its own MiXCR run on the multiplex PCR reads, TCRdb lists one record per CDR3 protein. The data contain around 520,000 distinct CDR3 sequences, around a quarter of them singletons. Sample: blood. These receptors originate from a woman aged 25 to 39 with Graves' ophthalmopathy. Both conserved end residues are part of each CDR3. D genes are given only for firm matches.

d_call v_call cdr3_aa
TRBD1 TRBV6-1 CASNGQGVSFYEQYF
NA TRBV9 CASSAGDSYQPQHF
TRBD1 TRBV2 CASSMGDRVKPQHF
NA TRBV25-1 CASRAIGGDYEQYF
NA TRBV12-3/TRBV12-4 CASSLTSVSAYEQYF
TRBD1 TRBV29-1 CSVSHLQGAYEQYF
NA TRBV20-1 CSARGTRDYEQYF
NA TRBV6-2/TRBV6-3 CASSYSLGGYTF
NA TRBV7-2 CASSFMRGNYFF
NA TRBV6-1 CASSENRGLTETQYF
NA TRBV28 CASSLFRFAEAFF
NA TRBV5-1 CASRFGNGYTF
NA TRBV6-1 CASSDTGPYEQYF
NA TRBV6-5 CASSYSSGVRYGYTF
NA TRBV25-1 CASSDLEAATLNYGYTF
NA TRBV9 CASSVGQGDSPLHF
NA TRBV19 CASSGFGTYEQYF
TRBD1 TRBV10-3 CAINGRGPQETQYF
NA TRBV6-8 CASSYSRCRDAEAFF
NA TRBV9 CASSVAPTYEETQYF
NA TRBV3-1 CASSPSAAGTEAFF
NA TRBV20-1 CSARDLARNLGVYEQYF
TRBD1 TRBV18 CASSPLAGGYGYTF
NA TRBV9 CASSPGARETQYF
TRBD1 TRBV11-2 CASSSGNRGGYTF
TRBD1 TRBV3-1 CASSRFATGQGAGELFF
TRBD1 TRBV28 CASSFPSGGESNYGYTF
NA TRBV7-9 CASSFGYTEAFF
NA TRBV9 CASSVAQFSEQYF
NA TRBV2 CASSEGKLPQHF
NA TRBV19 CARSAPGEVETQYF
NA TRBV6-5 CASSPSVGGAGETQYF
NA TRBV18 CASSPLGQSSSGNTIYF
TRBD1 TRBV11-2 CASSLGVWGGQGPYEQYF
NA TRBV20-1 CSARVPELNTEAFF
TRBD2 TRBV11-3 CASSPDGGGNIQYF
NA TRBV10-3 CAISGNSQETQYF
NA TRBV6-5 CASSYSATSYEQYF
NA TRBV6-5 CASSSRDGYTEAFF
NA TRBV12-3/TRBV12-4 CASSSDPDIRAFF
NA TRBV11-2 CASSKGVGIYEQYF
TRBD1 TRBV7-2 CASSSGTAFGYTF
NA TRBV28 CASSLVGYEQYF
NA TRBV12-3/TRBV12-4 CASSYDGGNQPQHF
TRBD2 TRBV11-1 CASRSGAQETQYF
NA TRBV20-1 CSARNREYYGYTF
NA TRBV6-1 CASTRTENYGYTF
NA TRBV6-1 CASRPGGEETQYF
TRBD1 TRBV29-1 CSVEQGGTGRLSYGYTF